The 18 T cell receptor beta chains presented below share a single source sample, sequenced in a study of blood T cells in healthy people across ages. A second PCR, run for roughly 7 to 12 cycles, used a sample-barcoded 5' primer plus a J-beta primer mix. TCRdb reprocessed the 5' RACE reads via MiXCR and lists one record per CDR3 protein. There are around 1.7 million distinct CDR3 sequences in the sample; about 28% occur only once, and roughly 8.2% lies in the top ten. The sequenced sample was blood. These receptors were collected from a woman in her twenties or thirties in good health.

This clonotype was detected ten times or more. The chain links TRBV12-3 or TRBV12-4 to TRBJ2-7, with 9 bases identical to TRBD2. The J segment lost 2 bases and the V segment lost 6 bases, leaving 11 bases of the junction unmatched. CDR3 length equals 16 residues. The CDR3 is CASSLKTSGFTYEQYF. CDR3 sequence (DNA): TGTGCCAGCAGCCTGAAGACTAGCGGATTCACCTACGAGCAGTACTTC.

Comment on this clonotype: This clone may be a read error of a much larger clone one base away. The chain joins TRBV4-2 to TRBJ1-2, with D tentatively TRBD1 (6 bases). Trimming cost V 3 bases and J 6 bases, with 14 bases left between them. CDR1 is LGHNA, CDR2 YNFKEQ, per germline. This CDR3 spans 14 amino acids. Here the CDR3 reads CASSQGYREDGYTF. For the CDR3, the DNA is TGTGCCAGCAGCCAGGGATACAGGGAGGATGGCTACACCTTC.

In this sample, this clonotype turned up a few times. The chain joins TRBV5-1 to TRBJ2-7; 7 bases agree with TRBD2. The length of the CDR3 is 15 residues. Unmatched junction bases numbered 3, after V lost 0 bases and J lost 0 bases. Germline V gene lookup returns CDR1 SGHRS and CDR2 YFSETQ. The CDR3 region has the DNA TGCGCCAGCAGCTTGGGAGGGACTACCTCCTACGAGCAGTACTTC. Protein: CASSLGGTTSYEQYF.

The chain has TRBV10-3 and TRBJ2-7; either TRBD1 or TRBD2 may supply D (5 bases each). This CDR3 has 14 residues. Germline lookup yields CDR1 ENHRY and CDR2 SYGVKD. The ends were cut back, 0 bases at V and 3 bases at J, with 9 bases in the middle. The chain's CDR3 is CAISESGGCYEQYF. DNA of the CDR3: TGTGCCATCAGTGAGTCTGGGGGATGCTACGAGCAGTACTTC.

In this sample, this clonotype turned up many times. The chain links TRBV6-5 to TRBJ1-2; D remains unclear. Germline V CDR1 and CDR2: MNHEY, SVGAGI. V was cut by 7 bases and J by 6 bases, with 18 bases left in between. The CDR3 runs to 14 residues. The CDR3 sequence is CASTNIGNRNGYTF. The CDR3, as DNA: TGTGCCAGCACCAACATAGGGAATCGAAATGGCTACACCTTC.

This clonotype appeared a few times. A read error may produce the germline difference seen at one junction end. The chain uses TRBV12-3 or TRBV12-4 and TRBJ1-1; weak D call: TRBD1 (6 bases). The CDR3 has 14 residues. CDR3 protein: CAGRKQGRITEAFF. The CDR3 DNA sequence: TGTGCCGGCAGAAAACAGGGTAGAATTACTGAAGCTTTCTTT.

About this clonotype itself: A far larger clone is off by one base, so a read error is likely. The chain links TRBV7-2 to TRBJ2-1, with 8 bases fitting TRBD1. The germline CDR1 and CDR2 sequences are SGHTA and FQGNSA. The CDR3 sequence is 12 residues long. Here the CDR3 reads CASSPTGETRYF. The DNA for the CDR3 is TGTGCCAGCAGTCCGACAGGGGAGACCCGGTACTTC.

The rearrangement links TRBV20-1 to TRBJ2-1; no reliable D call. CDR3 length: 14 residues. CDR1 DFQATT and CDR2 SNEGSKA come from the germline V gene (reference sequence). Trimming took 0 bases from V and 3 from J, leaving 9 bases between them. The CDR3 DNA follows: TGCAGTGCTAGAGAGGTGAGGATCTACAATGAGCAGTTCTTC. Its protein product is CSAREVRIYNEQFF.

The sample holds a few counts of this clonotype. This chain uses TRBV11-2 with TRBJ1-2; maybe TRBD1 (5 bases). V dropped 3 bases and J dropped 7 bases, with 9 bases sitting between them. CDR1 and CDR2 (germline): SGHAT, FQNNGV. CDR3 size: 12 residues. The CDR3 region has the DNA TGTGCCAGCAGCTTGTGGGACTGTGGCTACACCTTC. This gives the protein CASSLWDCGYTF.

The table lists this clonotype with many counts. The V gene is TRBV7-2, the J gene TRBJ2-1; 11 nucleotides line up with TRBD2. The CDR3 has 11 residues. V shed 5 bases, J shed 15 bases, and the junction held 3 bases outside the gene matches. Germline lookup yields CDR1 SGHTA and CDR2 FQGNSA. Written as DNA, the CDR3 is TGTGCCAGCAGCAATAGCGGGAGGGTGTTCTTC. This gives the protein CASSNSGRVFF.

This chain joins TRBV18 and TRBJ2-5, with 9 bases aligning to TRBD2. This CDR3 is built from 15 residues. Germline loops: CDR1 KGHSH, CDR2 LQKENI. V was pared by 3 bases and J by 11 bases, with 13 bases of the junction left unmatched. The CDR3 spells CASSPDAGGDNEQYF. CDR3 DNA: TGTGCCAGCTCACCGGATGCGGGGGGGGACAATGAGCAGTACTTC.

The rearrangement links TRBV6-5 to TRBJ2-3, with TRBD2 identical over 7 bases. Germline trimming cut 6 bases from V and 6 bases from J; bases unmatched to any gene: 12. This CDR3 is 15 amino acids long. Germline V gene data show CDR1 as MNHEY and CDR2 as SVGAGI. The CDR3, as DNA: TGTGCCAGCAGCCCAACGGCGGGAGTTTCGGATACGCAGTATTTT. It translates to CASSPTAGVSDTQYF.

This clonotype was recorded a few times. This chain joins TRBV6-6 and TRBJ2-7, with no clear D. This CDR3 comprises 14 residues. Looked up from germline, CDR1 is MNHNY and CDR2 is SVGAGI (reference sequence). V shed 1 base and J shed 3 bases, with 10 bases lying between them. As DNA, the CDR3 is TGTGCCAGCAGTTACTTCTCCCGAGACTACGAGCAGTACTTC. This sequence encodes CASSYFSRDYEQYF.

The V call is TRBV5-1, the J call TRBJ2-1; 8 bases are shared with TRBD2. V trimming: 5 bases; J trimming: 6 bases; junction bases outside the gene matches: 7. This CDR3 has 14 residues. Germline V lookup: CDR1 SGHRS, CDR2 YFSETQ. The CDR3 region is CASRRGGTLNEQFF. CDR3 coding DNA: TGCGCCAGCAGACGGGGGGGCACACTCAATGAGCAGTTCTTC.

V is TRBV20-1 and J is TRBJ2-1, with D perhaps TRBD2 (5 bases). The DNA end is more similar to TRBJ2-7, so the J call may be wrong. Germline V gene data show CDR1 as DFQATT and CDR2 as SNEGSKA (reference sequence). There are 16 residues in the CDR3. CDR3 residues: CSARDISGSSYNEQYF. Here the CDR3 DNA reads TGCAGTGCTAGAGATATAAGCGGAAGCTCCTACAATGAGCAGTACTTC.

A few counts support this clonotype. The V and J genes are TRBV20-1 and TRBJ1-2; D is ambiguous. This CDR3 region has 13 residues. Germline-derived CDR1 and CDR2 are DFQATT and SNEGSKA (reference sequence). The germline V and J ends were trimmed by 6 bases and 6 bases, with 17 bases remaining between them. CDR3 amino acids: CSAQVVGTDGYTF. CDR3 nucleotide sequence: TGCAGTGCCCAGGTCGTAGGAACGGATGGCTACACCTTC.

The chain employs TRBV10-2 and TRBJ2-7; D unclear. Germline V lookup: CDR1 WSHSY, CDR2 SAAADI. V dropped 6 bases and J dropped 0 bases, with 12 bases sitting between them. This CDR3 spans 14 amino acids. CDR3 nucleotides: TGCGCCAGCAGCTGGGATACGGCCTCCTACGAGCAGTACTTC. Its protein is CASSWDTASYEQYF.

The genes are TRBV21-1 and TRBJ2-5; the tabulated D call, TRBD2, remains unverified against the DNA. TRBV21-1 is flagged as a pseudogene. CDR3 size: 16 residues. CDR3 region: CASSKIIASEQETQYF. The DNA of the CDR3 is TGTGCCAGCAGCAAAATCATAGCTAGCGAACAAGAGACCCAGTACTTC.